This T cell receptor beta chain was captured by sequencing in a study of T cell changes during pregnancy in multiple sclerosis. Sequencing used immunoSEQ multiplex PCR; TCRdb keeps in-frame clones, though not all of them. This sample has approximately 37,000 clones, with 90% to 95% found just once. The ends were cut back, 3 bases at V and 3 bases at J, with 8 bases in the middle. The CDR3 length is 13 residues. The germline V gene encodes CDR1 MDHEN and CDR2 SYDVKM. The material sequenced was peripheral blood, taken in the third trimester of pregnancy. The V call is TRBV28, the J call TRBJ1-2; D gene ambiguous. This sequence originates from a female donor with multiple sclerosis, enrolled in a pregnancy study. The CDR3 DNA sequence: TGTGCCAGCAGTTTGTCCGGAGACTATGGCTACACCTTC. Translated: CASSLSGDYGYTF.